Sequencing of this T cell receptor (beta chain) was carried out in a study of T-cell reconstitution after alpha-beta-depleted transplantation in children. The library targeted TCRbeta and was prepared with unique molecular identifiers. A single record per CDR3 protein comes from TCRdb applying MiXCR to the PCR reads. The sample shows approximately 500,000 distinct CDR3 sequences, under 12% of them seen only once. With 2 bases removed from V and 1 base from J, the gap between germline ends came to 5 bases. CDR3 length: 13 amino acids. The V gene's germline CDR1 is MNHEY and CDR2 SMNVEV (reference sequence). This clonotype appeared many times. The antigen remains undetermined. Study outcomes and limitations: By one year post-transplant, T-cell counts and diversity largely arose from T cells that were newly produced. Several hundred expanded graft clones reportedly were the source of alpha-beta T cells about two months after transplant. Surviving recipient T cells and thymic progenitors produced the high day-60 TCRbeta diversity seen in some patients.

This sequence was found in a child younger than 10 with inherited bone marrow failure, due to receive a stem cell transplant. This specimen was PBMCs, taken before TCRalphabeta/CD19-depleted stem cell transplant. The chain recombines TRBV27 with TRBJ1-2, with no clear D. CDR3 nucleotides: TGTGCCAGCAGTTTACAGGTTAACTATGGCTACACCTTC. Protein sequence: CASSLQVNYGYTF.